This T cell receptor beta chain was observed in a study of T-cell memory formation after mild COVID-19 (dated by TCRdb to about 2021). General notes on the study: TCR sequence clusters from the two donors were found to be largely donor specific. In a couple of donors, T-cell clones that expanded and contracted after mild COVID-19 were tracked by sequencing TCRalpha and TCRbeta repertoires over time. The cohort comprised two young, previously healthy adult volunteers, one female and one male. What the authors observed across the whole study: Only two mild cases were covered in the study, and larger cohorts including severe cases with pre-infection samples were considered necessary. Contracting CD4+ clones were located mainly in the CM and EM memory subsets, whereas CD8+ clones were found to be enriched in EMRA. Clones contracting from day 15 to 85 had balanced CD4/CD8 phenotypes, while a second wave expanding from day 15 to 37 was biased towards CD4+. SARS-CoV-2 specificity of the second-wave clones peaking on day 37 was not confirmed. Some responding clones were detected in pre-infection memory, which suggested that pre-existing cross-reactive memory T cells had joined the SARS-CoV-2 response.

On this clonotype itself: No antigen is known for it. Per-base quality was not reported, and no clone a single base away is much larger than it.

The run used an Illumina NovaSeq 6000. Using 5'RACE with constant-segment primers, TCRalpha and TCRbeta cDNA libraries were constructed, with sample barcodes and unique molecular identifiers added in the process. RNA was extracted from every sample with Trizol reagent. Library amplification was performed in two PCR steps, and a second sample barcode and Illumina TruSeq adapters were introduced in the second step. Sequencing of the libraries was done on an Illumina NovaSeq, producing 2 x 150 bp paired-end reads. Per the authors' processing: With migec v1.2.7, reads were demultiplexed and then collapsed into UMI-guided consensus sequences. With mixcr v2.1.11, UMI consensuses were aligned to TRA and TRB V and J templates and assembled into clonotypes. A clonotype was counted as expanded or contracted only when both edgeR and NoisET called the clonotype significant, with the noise models trained on biological replicates. For edgeR calls, the thresholds were a false discovery rate-adjusted p below 0.01 and a log2 fold-change of 1. PCA with hierarchical clustering of max-normalized trajectories of the 1000 most abundant clonotypes was used as exploratory dynamics analysis. Each responding clone was given a CD4 or CD8 phenotype based on the CD4+ and CD8+ repertoires, which had been sequenced separately. TCRdb took the public reads, trimmed them with fastp at Q25, ran MiXCR for clone calling and kept in-frame beta chains. Each entry is one CDR3 protein sequence, shown with its most common DNA and genes. The V and J calls and clone size are TCRdb's, not the authors'. This sample gives roughly 89,000 distinct CDR3 sequences in total; less than 15% of them show up just once. 39% of the sample goes to the ten largest clones.

Ficoll-Paque density gradient centrifugation was the method used to isolate PBMCs. The CDR3, cysteine through phenylalanine, is 13 amino acids long. The read is trimmed to its CDR3 DNA, 39 bases read in frame from base 1. The germline ends are 7 bases apart after V is trimmed by 3 bases and J by 2 bases. The receptor's source is a man younger than 30 who had mild COVID-19 (a few samples of this study predate the infection). The sample titles of this study are shuffled in the database, so cell type and time point are left out; the donor was told from shared clones. Material: PBMCs or a T cell subset sorted from them (not recorded which). The V gene is TRBV12-3 or TRBV12-4 and the J gene is TRBJ1-2; no confident D gene assignment can be made. The CDR3 has the sequence CASSFRVNYGYTF. The DNA reads TGTGCCAGCAGTTTTAGGGTCAACTATGGCTACACCTTC.